Below, one T cell receptor (beta chain) is given with its context. The antigen remains unidentified. The data stem from a study of blood T cells in healthy people across ages. Overall study: In model experiments, template switching was able to capture about one barcoded beta molecule for every two T cells that were present.

Germline CDR1 and CDR2: LNHNV and YYDKDF (reference sequence). V dropped 5 bases and J dropped 2; count of bases not matched to a gene: 10. This CDR3 spans 16 amino acids. Broader study findings: Per-million-T-cell TCR beta diversity fell roughly linearly with age.

Sample-barcoded 5' priming and a J-beta primer mix drove a second PCR of roughly 6 to 12 cycles. At least 3 million CDR3-containing paired-end reads were obtained per sample. TCRdb fed the 5' RACE reads into MiXCR, producing one record per CDR3 protein. The table has about 570,000 distinct CDR3 sequences, approximately 27% seen once; the top ten hold about 18%. The TCR was taken from a woman aged 70-85 years in good health. This chain uses TRBV15 with TRBJ2-3; 7 bases fit TRBD2. The sequenced material came from blood. CDR3 loop: CATSSRTRSSTDTQYF. The CDR3, as DNA: TGTGCCACCAGCTCAAGGACTAGATCATCCACAGATACGCAGTATTTT.